A single sample is the source of the 12 T cell receptor beta chains below, sequenced in a study of blood T cell repertoires in COVID-19. Some clones are missing from TCRdb's copy, which holds only in-frame ones; the method was immunoSEQ multiplex PCR. The sample holds 250,000 or so clones, less than 90% seen once. Sequenced sample: peripheral blood. All receptors come from a woman between 40 and 50 years old who had recovered from COVID-19.

The chain joins TRBV19 to TRBJ1-2, with D unresolved. CDR1 LNHDA and CDR2 SQIVND come from the germline V gene (reference sequence). There are 16 residues in the CDR3. V lost 2 bases and J lost 5, with 18 bases in between. The CDR3: CASSIISQNVIYGYTF. The CDR3 DNA reads as TGTGCCAGTAGTATAATATCGCAGAACGTAATATATGGCTACACCTTC.

Remarks on this clone: The sample contains more than one DNA sequence encoding this CDR3. The genes are TRBV2 and TRBJ2-1; no clear D gene. V was trimmed by 7 bases and J by 5 bases, leaving 6 bases between them. This CDR3 contains 11 residues. Germline V gene data show CDR1 as SNHLY and CDR2 as FYNNEI. The CDR3, as DNA: TGTGCCAGCACCAGAAACAATGAGCAGTTCTTC. The encoded protein is CASTRNNEQFF.

This clone was detected once. The V call is TRBV19, the J call TRBJ2-1, with TRBD1 matching over 9 bases. The germline gives CDR1 LNHDA, CDR2 SQIVND (reference sequence). The V gene end was trimmed by 7 bases and the J gene end by 12 bases; junction bases not matched to a gene: 13. The CDR3 sequence is 14 residues long. The CDR3 here is CASNRQGGIVGQFF. CDR3 nucleotide sequence: TGTGCCAGTAATCGACAGGGGGGGATTGTTGGGCAGTTCTTC.

The chain uses TRBV7-9 and TRBJ2-1; 12 nucleotides agree with TRBD2. V lost 2 bases to trimming and J lost 3 bases; unmatched junction nucleotides: 8. The CDR3 totals 18 residues. Germline V gene lookup returns CDR1 SEHNR and CDR2 FQNEAQ (reference sequence). In nucleotides, the CDR3 is TGTGCCAGCAGCTTAAGGCTAGCGGGGGGGAGGTTCTACAATGAGCAGTTCTTC. It is translated as CASSLRLAGGRFYNEQFF.

V usage is TRBV5-6 and J usage is TRBJ1-2; 7 bases are shared with TRBD1. CDR1 and CDR2 from the germline V gene are SGHDT and YYEEEE. The trim removed 1 base at V and 5 bases at J, leaving 2 bases unmatched. The CDR3 is 13 amino acids. The DNA of the CDR3 is TGTGCCAGCAGCTTGAACAGGGGATATGGCTACACCTTC. Encoded protein: CASSLNRGYGYTF.

CDR3 protein: CASSLGRSTGELFF. The CDR3 coding sequence is TGTGCCAGCAGCTTAGGCAGAAGCACCGGGGAGCTGTTTTTT. The rearrangement joins TRBV7-9 to TRBJ2-2; D unclear. CDR1 is SEHNR, CDR2 FQNEAQ, per germline (reference sequence). Trimming removed 1 base from V and 4 bases from J, with 7 bases in between. The CDR3 consists of 14 residues.

The CDR3 protein is CASSPPNLSQETQYF. CDR3 coding DNA: TGTGCCAGCTCGCCCCCTAATCTTTCCCAAGAGACCCAGTACTTC. This chain connects TRBV18 to TRBJ2-5; D is unresolved. CDR1 is KGHSH and CDR2 is LQKENI in the germline V gene. V was pared by 6 bases and J by 1 base, with 15 bases between. The CDR3 loop spans 15 amino acids.

The DNA for the CDR3 is TGTGCCAGCAGCTCGCAGACAGGGGGTACCTATGGCTACACCTTC. Protein product: CASSSQTGGTYGYTF. This chain connects TRBV27 to TRBJ1-2, with 9 bases lining up with TRBD1. This CDR3 comprises 15 residues. V trimming: 6 bases; J trimming: 4 bases; junction bases outside the gene matches: 9. The germline V gene encodes CDR1 MNHEY and CDR2 SMNVEV (reference sequence).

The chain couples TRBV6-5 to TRBJ1-6, with unresolved D. V was clipped by 6 bases and J by 2 bases, with 8 bases between them. Germline V gene sequence: CDR1 MNHEY, CDR2 SVGAGI. The CDR3 has 14 residues. The CDR3 DNA is TGTGCCAGCAGATCCGGGACCTATAATTCACCCCTCCACTTT. It specifies CASRSGTYNSPLHF.

The V gene is TRBV28, the J gene TRBJ2-1; 10 nucleotides agree with TRBD2. Germline V gene data show CDR1 as MDHEN and CDR2 as SYDVKM. The CDR3 has 16 amino acids. Germline trimming cut 7 bases from V and 7 bases from J; bases unmatched to any gene: 13. DNA of the CDR3: TGTGCCAGCAACCACGGGCTAGCGGGGGCCTTAAATGAGCAGTTCTTC. This codes for CASNHGLAGALNEQFF. The variable domain in full, completed from reference TRBV28 and TRBJ2-1, reads DVKVTQSSRYLVKRTGEKVFLECVQDMDHENMFWYRQDPGLGLRLIYFSYDVKMKEKGDIPEGYSVSREKKERFSLILESASTNQTSMYLCASNHGLAGALNEQFFGPGTRLTVL.

This clone was seen once. This rearrangement joins TRBV12-3 or TRBV12-4 to TRBJ2-7, with TRBD2 matching over 8 bases. J was trimmed by 5 bases and V by 6 bases; bases with no gene match: 3. The CDR3 is 12 amino acids. The chain's CDR3 is CASRNGGDEQYF. DNA for the CDR3: TGTGCCAGCAGAAACGGGGGGGACGAGCAGTACTTC.

This chain links TRBV3-1 (or the pseudogene TRBV3-2) with TRBJ1-2; D is perhaps TRBD1 (6 bases). Looked up from germline, CDR1 is LGHDT and CDR2 is YNNKEL (reference sequence). Trimming shortened V by 3 bases and J by 2 bases, and 13 bases separated the two germline ends. The CDR3 is 15 amino acids. The CDR3 DNA sequence: TGTGCCAGCAGCCACTCAGGGGTGGACAACTATGGCTACACCTTC. Protein: CASSHSGVDNYGYTF.